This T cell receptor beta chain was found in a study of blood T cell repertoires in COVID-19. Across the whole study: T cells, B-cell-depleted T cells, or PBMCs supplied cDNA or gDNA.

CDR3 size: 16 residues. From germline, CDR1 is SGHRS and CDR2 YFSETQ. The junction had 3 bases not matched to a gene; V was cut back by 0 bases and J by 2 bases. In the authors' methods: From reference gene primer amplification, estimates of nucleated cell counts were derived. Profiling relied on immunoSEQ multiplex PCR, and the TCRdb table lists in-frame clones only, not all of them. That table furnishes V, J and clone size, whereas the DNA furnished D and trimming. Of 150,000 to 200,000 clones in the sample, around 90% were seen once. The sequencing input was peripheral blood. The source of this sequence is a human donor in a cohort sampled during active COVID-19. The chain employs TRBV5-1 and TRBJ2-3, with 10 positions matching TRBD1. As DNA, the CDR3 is TGCGCCAGCAGCTTGGTCGGGACAGGGGCCACAGATACGCAGTATTTT. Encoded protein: CASSLVGTGATDTQYF.